The 10 T cell receptor beta chains below come from one sample, sequenced in a study of cytomegalovirus exposure and HLA in healthy donors (dated 2017 in TCRdb). The library was built by means of the immunoSEQ multiplex PCR assay. A mixture of 60 forward primers for TCR Vbeta segments and 13 reverse primers for TCR Jbeta segments was used in the multiplex PCR. The source is immuneACCESS, and TCRdb retained only in-frame sequences with V and J called. Part of the clones is not carried over; for the studies checked, unresolved V genes explain less than half of this, and the remainder is unexplained. Present in this sample are about 110,000 clones, roughly 70% of which were seen just once. Together, the top ten hold roughly a tenth of the sample. Sequenced material: PBMCs. The receptors shown here come from a man aged 35-49 years in good health and CMV-seropositive.

The V gene is TRBV28, the J gene TRBJ1-5; 8 bases are a match to TRBD1. The germline CDR1 and CDR2 sequences are MDHEN and SYDVKM. J gave up 3 bases and V 6 bases, and 16 bases lay outside the gene matches. The CDR3 runs to 18 residues. The CDR3 DNA sequence: TGTGCCAGCAGAGACCCCAGGACAGGGCGGGGGAACAATCAGCCCCAGCATTTT. Its translation is CASRDPRTGRGNNQPQHF.

This chain links TRBV5-5 with TRBJ2-1; 7 bases align to TRBD2. Germline values: CDR1 SGHKS, CDR2 YYEKEE (reference sequence). Unmatched junction bases numbered 13, after V lost 4 bases and J lost 9 bases. The CDR3 has 15 residues. The CDR3 reads CASSPGGWGGLEQFF. The CDR3, as DNA: TGTGCCAGCAGCCCCGGGGGGTGGGGCGGACTTGAGCAGTTCTTC.

The DNA for the CDR3 is TGTGCCAGCAGTGGCAGGGGATCAACTAATGAAAAACTGTTTTTT. Its protein product is CASSGRGSTNEKLFF. The chain links TRBV28 to TRBJ1-4; D is possibly TRBD1 (6 bases). The CDR3 has 15 residues. The germline V gene encodes CDR1 MDHEN and CDR2 SYDVKM. The V end lost 5 bases, the J end lost 0 bases, and 10 bases lay between the germline ends.

The chain links TRBV27 to TRBJ2-3; TRBD2 agrees at 7 bases. V lost 8 bases to trimming and J lost 4 bases; unmatched junction nucleotides: 15. This CDR3 is 16 amino acids long. In germline, CDR1 is MNHEY, CDR2 SMNVEV (reference sequence). The CDR3 DNA follows: TGTGCCAGCGCTCTTGGGGGAGTCAGCGGGGCAGATACGCAGTATTTT. Translating it yields CASALGGVSGADTQYF.

The chain carries TRBV5-6 and TRBJ1-4; 12 nucleotides align to TRBD1. The CDR3 extends over 13 amino acids. J gave up 6 bases and V 7 bases, and 1 base lay outside the gene matches. Germline CDR1 reads SGHDT; CDR2 reads YYEEEE. CDR3 in amino acids: CASGTGGDEKLFF. For the CDR3, the DNA is TGTGCCAGCGGGACAGGGGGCGATGAAAAACTGTTTTTT.

The CDR3 DNA sequence: TGCGCCAGCGGCCCTGGACTCCGGGAGACCCAGTACTTC. Translating gives CASGPGLRETQYF. The V gene is TRBV5-1, the J gene TRBJ2-5, with D perhaps TRBD2 (5 bases). Germline lookup yields CDR1 SGHRS and CDR2 YFSETQ. This CDR3 region has 13 residues. V was trimmed by 7 bases and J by 5 bases, leaving 15 bases between them.

The rearrangement uses TRBV28 and TRBJ1-2, with D uncertain. Germline lookup yields CDR1 MDHEN and CDR2 SYDVKM. The ends were cut back, 3 bases at V and 6 bases at J, with 14 bases in the middle. This CDR3 is 14 amino acids long. In DNA, the CDR3 is TGTGCCAGCAGTTTGAAGTCCAGGTGGGATGGCTACACCTTC. Its translation: CASSLKSRWDGYTF.

The V and J genes are TRBV28 and TRBJ1-2, with 7 nucleotides matching TRBD1. The junction had 4 bases not matched to a gene; V was cut back by 7 bases and J by 2 bases. The CDR3 consists of 13 residues. Germline CDR1 and CDR2: MDHEN and SYDVKM. The CDR3 loop reads CASTWTGNYGYTF. CDR3 coding DNA: TGTGCCAGCACCTGGACAGGAAACTATGGCTACACCTTC.

This chain uses TRBV7-8 with TRBJ1-1, with 8 nucleotides matching TRBD1. After removal of 5 bases from V and 4 bases from J, the junction contained 3 bases not matched to a gene. Germline CDR1 reads SGHVS; CDR2 reads FQNEAQ. This CDR3 contains 13 residues. CDR3 nucleotide sequence: TGTGCCAGCAGCCTTACAGGGGGCACTGAAGCTTTCTTT. Translation: CASSLTGGTEAFF.

CDR3 protein: CASSQDRAGSSYEQYF. CDR3 nucleotides: TGCGCCAGCAGCCAAGACCGAGCGGGAAGCTCCTACGAGCAGTACTTC. This sequence joins TRBV4-3 and TRBJ2-7; 7 bases map to TRBD2. CDR3 length: 16 amino acids. The germline V gene has CDR1 LGHNA and CDR2 YSLEER. V lost 0 bases to trimming and J lost 0 bases; unmatched junction nucleotides: 5.